This T cell receptor beta chain was profiled in a study of shared clonotypes between healthy human individuals. Study-level points and caveats: Clonotype sharing among donors, it was expected, would be affected by sequencing depth.

The quantity of DNA used in unsorted PBMC replicate PCRs was around 300 ng, corresponding to some 29,000 T cell genomes. Method: immunoSEQ multiplex PCR; TCRdb's copy keeps in-frame clones and lacks some. The sample includes over 400,000 clones, about 78% of them seen just once. A few counts support this clone. Its antigen is currently unknown. The clonotype comes from a woman between 40 and 55 years old in good health. Some clones in this sample may be carry-over from other donors' samples. The material sequenced was PBMCs.

The CDR3 protein is CASTKGVPEGEKLFF. CDR3 coding DNA: TGTGCCAGTACCAAAGGGGTCCCAGAGGGTGAAAAACTGTTTTTT. The V and J genes are TRBV19 and TRBJ1-4, with D possibly TRBD1 on 5 matching bases. This CDR3 is 15 amino acids long. The germline gives CDR1 LNHDA, CDR2 SQIVND (reference sequence). V was shortened by 7 bases and J by 7 bases, with 19 bases between the two germline ends.